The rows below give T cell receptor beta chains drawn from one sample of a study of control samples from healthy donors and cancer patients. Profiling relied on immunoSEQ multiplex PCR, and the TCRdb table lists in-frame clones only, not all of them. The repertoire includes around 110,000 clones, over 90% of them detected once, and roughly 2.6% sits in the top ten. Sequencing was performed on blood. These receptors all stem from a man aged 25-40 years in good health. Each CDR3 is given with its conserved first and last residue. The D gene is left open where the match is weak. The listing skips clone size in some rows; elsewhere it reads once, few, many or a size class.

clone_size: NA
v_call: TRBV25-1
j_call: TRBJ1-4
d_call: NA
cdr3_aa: CASSDPGGLDEKLFF
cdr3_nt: TGTGCCAGCAGTGATCCCGGGGGGCTAGATGAAAAACTGTTTTTT

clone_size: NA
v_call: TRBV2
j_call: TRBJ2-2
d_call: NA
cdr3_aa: CASRKGGGNTGELFF
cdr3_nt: TGTGCCAGCAGGAAGGGAGGCGGAAACACCGGGGAGCTGTTTTTT

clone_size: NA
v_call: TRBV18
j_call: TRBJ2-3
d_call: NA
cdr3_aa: CASSPRNKPGADTQYF
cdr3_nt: TGTGCCAGCTCACCACGAAACAAGCCGGGGGCAGATACGCAGTATTTT

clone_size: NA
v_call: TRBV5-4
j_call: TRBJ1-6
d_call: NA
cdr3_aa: CASSPRGTADSPLHF
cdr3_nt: TGTGCCAGCAGCCCGCGGGGGACGGCGGATTCACCCCTCCACTTT

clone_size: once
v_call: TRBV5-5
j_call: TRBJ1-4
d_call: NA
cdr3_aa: CASSTLPPPSVPDEKLFF
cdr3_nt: TGTGCCAGCAGCACATTACCTCCCCCCTCCGTTCCCGATGAAAAACTGTTTTTT

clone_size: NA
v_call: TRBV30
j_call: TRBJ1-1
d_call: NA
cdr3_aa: CAWSLGGPEAFF
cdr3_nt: TGTGCCTGGAGCCTAGGGGGGCCTGAAGCTTTCTTT

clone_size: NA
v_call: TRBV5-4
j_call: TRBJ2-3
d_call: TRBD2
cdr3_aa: CASRSPGLAGGTDTQYF
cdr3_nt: TGTGCCAGCAGGAGCCCGGGACTAGCGGGGGGCACAGATACGCAGTATTTT

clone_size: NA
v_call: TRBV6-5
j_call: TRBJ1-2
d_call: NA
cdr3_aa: CASSYSRGRTNYGYTF
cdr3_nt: TGTGCCAGCAGTTACTCGCGGGGCAGGACCAACTATGGCTACACCTTC

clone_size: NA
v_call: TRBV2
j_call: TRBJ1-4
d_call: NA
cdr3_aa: CASRSGHEKLFF
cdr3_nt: TGTGCCAGCAGGTCTGGACATGAAAAACTGTTTTTT

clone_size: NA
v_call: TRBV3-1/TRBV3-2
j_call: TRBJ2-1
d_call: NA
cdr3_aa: CASSWDFNEQFF
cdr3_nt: TGTGCCAGCAGCTGGGACTTCAATGAGCAGTTCTTC

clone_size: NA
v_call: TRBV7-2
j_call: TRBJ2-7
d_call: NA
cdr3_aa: CASSLGRPYEQYF
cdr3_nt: TGTGCCAGCAGCTTGGGCAGGCCCTACGAGCAGTACTTC

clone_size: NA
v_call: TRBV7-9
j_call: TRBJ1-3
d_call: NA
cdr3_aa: CASSPRFGGHSGNTIYF
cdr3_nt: TGTGCCAGCAGCCCCCGTTTTGGGGGCCACTCTGGAAACACCATATATTTT

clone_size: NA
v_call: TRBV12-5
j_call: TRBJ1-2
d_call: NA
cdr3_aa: CASGFGVTAYGYTF
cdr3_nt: TGTGCTAGTGGGTTCGGGGTGACAGCCTATGGCTACACCTTC

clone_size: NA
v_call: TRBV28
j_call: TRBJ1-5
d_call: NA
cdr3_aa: CASSLSLTPSGGYSNQPQHF
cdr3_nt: TGTGCCAGCAGTTTATCCCTCACCCCGTCCGGGGGATATAGCAATCAGCCCCAGCATTTT

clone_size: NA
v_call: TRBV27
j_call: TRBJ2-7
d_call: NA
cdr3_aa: CASSFAMTEIYEQYF
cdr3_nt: TGTGCCAGCAGCTTTGCCATGACAGAGATCTACGAGCAGTACTTC

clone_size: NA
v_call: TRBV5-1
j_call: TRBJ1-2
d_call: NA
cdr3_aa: CASSSNRDYGYTF
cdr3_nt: TGCGCCAGCAGCTCCAACAGGGACTATGGCTACACCTTC

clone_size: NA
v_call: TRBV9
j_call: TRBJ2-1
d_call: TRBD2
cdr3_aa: CASSAYYKKRGPGEEQFF
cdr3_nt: TGTGCCAGCAGCGCCTATTACAAGAAGCGGGGGCCCGGGGAGGAGCAGTTCTTC

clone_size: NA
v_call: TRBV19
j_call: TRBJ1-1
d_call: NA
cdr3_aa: CASSFQREAFF
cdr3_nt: TGTGCCAGTAGTTTTCAGAGGGAAGCTTTCTTT

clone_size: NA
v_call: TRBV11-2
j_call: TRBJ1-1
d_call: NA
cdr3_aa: CASSEQSEAFF
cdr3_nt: TGTGCCAGCTCGGAACAGAGTGAAGCTTTCTTT

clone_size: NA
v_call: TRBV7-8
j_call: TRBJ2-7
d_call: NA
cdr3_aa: CASSLEPDGERCEQYF
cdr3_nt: TGTGCCAGCAGCTTAGAGCCCGACGGGGAGAGGTGCGAGCAGTACTTC

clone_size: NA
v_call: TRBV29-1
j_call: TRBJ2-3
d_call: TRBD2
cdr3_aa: CSVEGELAAFTDTQYF
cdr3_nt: TGCAGCGTAGAGGGGGAACTAGCGGCGTTCACAGATACGCAGTATTTT

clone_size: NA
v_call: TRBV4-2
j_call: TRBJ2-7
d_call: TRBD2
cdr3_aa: CASSQVTGGANEQYF
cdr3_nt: TGTGCCAGCAGCCAAGTAACCGGGGGGGCGAACGAGCAGTACTTC

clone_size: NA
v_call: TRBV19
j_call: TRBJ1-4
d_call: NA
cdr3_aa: CASSIGARKKNEKLFF
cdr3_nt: TGTGCCAGTAGTATAGGGGCACGCAAAAAAAATGAAAAACTGTTTTTT

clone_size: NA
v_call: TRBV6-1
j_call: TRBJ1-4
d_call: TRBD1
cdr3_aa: CASSAPSPGQNNEKLFF
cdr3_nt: TGTGCCAGCAGTGCACCATCTCCGGGACAGAATAATGAAAAACTGTTTTTT

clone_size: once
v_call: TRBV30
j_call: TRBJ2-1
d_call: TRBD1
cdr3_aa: CAWSPTGNEQFF
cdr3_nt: TGTGCCTGGAGCCCGACAGGGAATGAGCAGTTCTTC

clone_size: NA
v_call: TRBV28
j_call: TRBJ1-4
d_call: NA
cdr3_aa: CASGLGTGFNEKLFF
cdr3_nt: TGTGCCAGCGGGCTAGGGACGGGTTTTAATGAAAAACTGTTTTTT

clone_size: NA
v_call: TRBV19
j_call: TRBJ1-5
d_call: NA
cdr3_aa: CASSITDSRPQPQHF
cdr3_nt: TGTGCCAGTAGTATTACAGACAGCAGGCCTCAGCCCCAGCATTTT

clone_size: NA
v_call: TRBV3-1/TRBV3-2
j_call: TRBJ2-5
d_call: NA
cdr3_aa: CASSQRAEETQYF
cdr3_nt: TGTGCCAGCAGCCAAAGGGCCGAAGAGACCCAGTACTTC

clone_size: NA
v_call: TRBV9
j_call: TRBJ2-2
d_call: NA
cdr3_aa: CASSVAVSGPGELFF
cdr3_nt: TGTGCCAGCAGCGTGGCGGTTTCGGGCCCCGGGGAGCTGTTTTTT

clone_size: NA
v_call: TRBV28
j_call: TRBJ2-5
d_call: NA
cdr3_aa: CASGYRNSETQYF
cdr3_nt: TGTGCCAGCGGGTACAGGAATAGCGAGACCCAGTACTTC

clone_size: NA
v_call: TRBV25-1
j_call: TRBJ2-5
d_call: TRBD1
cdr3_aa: CASSDTNRGHAETQYF
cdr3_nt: TGTGCCAGCAGTGACACAAACAGGGGGCATGCAGAGACCCAGTACTTC

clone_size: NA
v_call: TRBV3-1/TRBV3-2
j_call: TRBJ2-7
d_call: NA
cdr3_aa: CASSQSRSSNEQYF
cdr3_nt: TGTGCCAGCAGCCAATCCCGCAGTTCCAACGAGCAGTACTTC

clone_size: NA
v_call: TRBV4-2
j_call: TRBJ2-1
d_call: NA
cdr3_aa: CASSQDGRQGSSYNEQFF
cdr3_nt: TGTGCCAGCAGCCAAGATGGTCGGCAGGGCAGCTCCTACAATGAGCAGTTCTTC

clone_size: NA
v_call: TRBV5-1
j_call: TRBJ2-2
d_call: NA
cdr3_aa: CASTQTDSHTGELFF
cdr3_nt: TGCGCCAGCACCCAAACGGACAGCCACACCGGGGAGCTGTTTTTT

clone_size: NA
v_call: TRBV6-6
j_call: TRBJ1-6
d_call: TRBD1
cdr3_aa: CASSHRTGTGGYNSPLHF
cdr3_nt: TGTGCCAGCAGTCACCGCACCGGGACAGGGGGCTATAATTCACCCCTCCACTTT

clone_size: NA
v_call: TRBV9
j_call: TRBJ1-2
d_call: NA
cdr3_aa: CASSVSGGPGDGYTF
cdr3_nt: TGTGCCAGCAGCGTATCCGGGGGCCCTGGAGATGGCTACACCTTC

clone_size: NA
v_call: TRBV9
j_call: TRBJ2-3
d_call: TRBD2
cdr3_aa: CASSFRTSVGTDTQYF
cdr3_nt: TGTGCCAGCAGCTTTCGGACTAGCGTGGGCACAGATACGCAGTATTTT

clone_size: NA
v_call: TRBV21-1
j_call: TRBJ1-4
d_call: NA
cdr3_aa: CARDRGYEKLFF
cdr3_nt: TGTGCCAGGGACAGGGGTTATGAAAAACTGTTTTTT

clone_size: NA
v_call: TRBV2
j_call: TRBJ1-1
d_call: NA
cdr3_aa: CASSGGPMNTEAFF
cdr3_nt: TGTGCCAGCAGCGGAGGACCGATGAACACTGAAGCTTTCTTT

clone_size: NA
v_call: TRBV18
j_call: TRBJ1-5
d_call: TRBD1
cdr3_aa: CASSPGTGPDQPQHF
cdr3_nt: TGTGCCAGCTCACCAGGGACAGGGCCCGATCAGCCCCAGCATTTT

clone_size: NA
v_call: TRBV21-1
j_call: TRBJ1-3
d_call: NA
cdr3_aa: CASSAWWTGNTIYF
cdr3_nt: TGTGCCAGCAGCGCATGGTGGACTGGAAACACCATATATTTT

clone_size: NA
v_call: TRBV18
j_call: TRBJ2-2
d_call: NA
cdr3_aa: CASSLDNTGELFF
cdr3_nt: TGTGCCAGCTCACTTGACAACACCGGGGAGCTGTTTTTT

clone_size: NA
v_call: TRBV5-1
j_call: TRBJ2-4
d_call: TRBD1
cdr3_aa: CASSYSGGLAKNIQYF
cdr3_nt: TGCGCCAGCAGCTATTCAGGGGGCCTAGCCAAAAACATTCAGTACTTC

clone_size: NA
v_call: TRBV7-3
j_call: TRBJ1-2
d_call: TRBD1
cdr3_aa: CASSLIGGGGTGYTF
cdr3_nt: TGTGCCAGCAGCTTAATCGGCGGAGGGGGCACTGGCTACACCTTC

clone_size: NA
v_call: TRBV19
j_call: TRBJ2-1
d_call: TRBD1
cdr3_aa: CASTRDRSYNEQFF
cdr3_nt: TGTGCCAGTACCCGGGACAGATCTTACAATGAGCAGTTCTTC

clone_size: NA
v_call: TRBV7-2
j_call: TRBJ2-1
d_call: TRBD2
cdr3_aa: CASSFTSGEGDEQFF
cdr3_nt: TGTGCCAGCAGCTTTACTAGCGGGGAGGGCGATGAGCAGTTCTTC

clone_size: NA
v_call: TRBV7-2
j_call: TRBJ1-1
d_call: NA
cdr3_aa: CASSPRTGTFNTEAFF
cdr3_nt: TGTGCCAGCAGCCCCCGGACCGGGACATTTAACACTGAAGCTTTCTTT

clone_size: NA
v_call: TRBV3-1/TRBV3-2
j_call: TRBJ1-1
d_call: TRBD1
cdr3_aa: CASSPRTGNTEAFF
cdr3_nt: TGTGCCAGCAGCCCCCGGACAGGGAACACTGAAGCTTTCTTT

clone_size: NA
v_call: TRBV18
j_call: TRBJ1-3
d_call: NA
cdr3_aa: CASSIGPLSGNTIYF
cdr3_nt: TGTGCCAGCTCGATCGGACCTCTCTCTGGAAACACCATATATTTT

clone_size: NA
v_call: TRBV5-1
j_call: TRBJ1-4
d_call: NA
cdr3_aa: CASSPRWGANEKLFF
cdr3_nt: TGCGCCAGCAGCCCGAGGTGGGGGGCTAATGAAAAACTGTTTTTT

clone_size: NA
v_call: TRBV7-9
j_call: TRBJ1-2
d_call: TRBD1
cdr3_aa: CASSPDRVGANYGYTF
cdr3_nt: TGTGCCAGCAGCCCCGACAGGGTTGGAGCTAACTATGGCTACACCTTC

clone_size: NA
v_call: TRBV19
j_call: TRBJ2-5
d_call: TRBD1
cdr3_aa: CASTIGGTGGAETQYF
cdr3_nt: TGTGCCAGTACCATCGGTGGGACAGGGGGCGCGGAGACCCAGTACTTC

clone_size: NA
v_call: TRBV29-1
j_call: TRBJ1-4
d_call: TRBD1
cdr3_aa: CSVKDRGGVEKLFF
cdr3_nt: TGCAGCGTCAAGGACAGGGGAGGGGTTGAAAAACTGTTTTTT